Listed here are 13 T cell receptor beta chains from one sample, sequenced in a study of control samples from healthy donors and cancer patients. The protocol was immunoSEQ multiplex PCR, while the TCRdb copy is restricted to in-frame clones and leaves out a portion. The repertoire holds about 78,000 clones, with less than 90% as singletons. Input material: blood. These receptors were collected from a woman aged 55-69 years in good health.

V and J are TRBV28 and TRBJ1-2; 7 nucleotides agree with TRBD1. After removal of 2 bases from V and 7 bases from J, the junction contained 4 bases not matched to a gene. This CDR3 is built from 13 residues. Germline CDR1 and CDR2: MDHEN and SYDVKM. As DNA, the CDR3 is TGTGCCAGCAGTTTACAGGGGGGGATTGGCTACACCTTC. Its translation is CASSLQGGIGYTF.

J is TRBJ1-2 and V is TRBV19; possibly TRBD1 for D (6 bases). Between the trimmed V and J ends, which lost 4 bases and 5 bases, there was a span of 17 bases. Germline V gene sequence: CDR1 LNHDA, CDR2 SQIVND (reference sequence). The CDR3 length is 15 residues. The CDR3 spells CASSTTGSGGYGYTF. In nucleotides, the CDR3 is TGTGCCAGTAGTACTACAGGGTCGGGTGGATATGGCTACACCTTC.

This clone was recorded only once. The gene calls are TRBV10-3 and TRBJ1-2, with D perhaps TRBD1 (6 bases). The CDR3 is 15 amino acids. Germline V gene lookup returns CDR1 ENHRY and CDR2 SYGVKD. Trimming removed 3 bases from V and 3 bases from J, with 14 bases in between. CDR3 sequence: CAISDPTGSDYGYTF. DNA of the CDR3: TGTGCCATCAGTGACCCGACAGGATCGGACTATGGCTACACCTTC.

V and J are TRBV20-1 and TRBJ1-1, with D unresolved. The V and J ends lost 7 bases and 1 base respectively, with 7 bases between them. This CDR3 comprises 11 residues. Germline-derived CDR1 and CDR2 are DFQATT and SNEGSKA (reference sequence). CDR3 residues: CSVSRNTEAFF. For the CDR3, the DNA is TGCAGTGTATCGAGGAACACTGAAGCTTTCTTT.

The V call is TRBV7-2, the J call TRBJ2-7; 12 nucleotides agree with TRBD2. V gave up 3 bases and J gave up 6 bases; unmatched junction bases: 6. CDR1 SGHTA and CDR2 FQGNSA come from the germline V gene. This CDR3 has 15 residues. Here the CDR3 reads CASSLGTSGSGEQYF. DNA of the CDR3: TGTGCCAGCAGCTTGGGGACTAGCGGGTCTGGCGAGCAGTACTTC. The full variable domain, its missing parts supplied by reference TRBV7-2 and TRBJ2-7, is GAGVSQSPSNKVTEKGKDVELRCDPISGHTALYWYRQSLGQGLEFLIYFQGNSAPDKSGLPSDRFSAERTGGSVSTLTIQRTQQEDSAVYLCASSLGTSGSGEQYFGPGTRLTVT.

The chain uses TRBV6-2 or TRBV6-3 and TRBJ2-2; possibly TRBD2 for D (6 bases). V was trimmed by 1 base and J by 5 bases, leaving 11 bases between them. CDR3 length equals 15 residues. In germline, CDR1 is MNHEY, CDR2 SVGEGT. Written as DNA, the CDR3 is TGTGCCAGCAGTTACTATGCGGAGGGAACCGGGGAGCTGTTTTTT. Translation: CASSYYAEGTGELFF.

In this sample, this clone turned up once. The chain has TRBV19 and TRBJ1-5; unclear D gene. Looked up from germline, CDR1 is LNHDA and CDR2 is SQIVND (reference sequence). The CDR3 is made up of 13 amino acids. V lost 1 base and J 11 bases, leaving 12 bases between the germline ends. CDR3 residues: CASSIGDSRAQHF. The CDR3 region has the DNA TGTGCCAGTAGTATAGGGGATTCCCGGGCCCAGCATTTT.

J is TRBJ2-3 and V is TRBV11-2; TRBD2 agrees at 8 bases. With V trimmed by 5 bases and J by 0 bases, 4 bases remained unmatched. The CDR3 runs to 15 residues. Germline-derived CDR1 and CDR2 are SGHAT and FQNNGV. DNA of the CDR3: TGTGCCAGCAGCCGCCGGGGGGGTAGCACAGATACGCAGTATTTT. Translation: CASSRRGGSTDTQYF. Based on the CDR3 plus reference TRBV11-2 and TRBJ2-3, the full variable domain is EAGVAQSPRYKIIEKRQSVAFWCNPISGHATLYWYQQILGQGPKLLIQFQNNGVVDDSQLPKDRFSAERLKGVDSTLKIQPAKLEDSAVYLCASSRRGGSTDTQYFGPGTRLTVL.

The chain recombines TRBV4-1 with TRBJ1-6, with D perhaps matching TRBD1 (6 bases). Trimming took 3 bases from V and 9 from J, leaving 18 bases between them. The length of the CDR3 is 16 residues. CDR1 and CDR2 (germline): MGHRA, YSYEKL. CDR3 amino acids: CASSHIQGVGGSPLHF. Written as DNA, the CDR3 is TGCGCCAGCAGCCATATACAGGGTGTCGGCGGTTCACCCCTCCACTTT.

The chain has TRBV4-2 and TRBJ1-1; TRBD1 matches at 8 bases. With 2 bases clipped from V and 4 bases from J, the junction kept 6 bases outside the gene matches. The CDR3 totals 15 residues. Per the germline V gene, CDR1 is LGHNA and CDR2 is YNFKEQ. CDR3 nucleotide sequence: TGTGCCAGCAGCCAACAACAGGGGGTCGGCACTGAAGCTTTCTTT. Its translation: CASSQQQGVGTEAFF.

Written as DNA, the CDR3 is TGTGCCAGCAGCTACCTCAGTGTGAGCTCGAACACTGAAGCTTTCTTT. It codes for CASSYLSVSSNTEAFF. This chain joins TRBV7-9 and TRBJ1-1, with D unclear. This CDR3 has 16 residues. Looked up from germline, CDR1 is SEHNR and CDR2 is FQNEAQ (reference sequence). V dropped 4 bases and J dropped 1 base, with 16 bases sitting between them.

The chain recombines TRBV3-1 (or the pseudogene TRBV3-2) with TRBJ1-1; D ambiguous. With 1 base removed from V and 0 bases from J, the gap between germline ends came to 18 bases. Germline CDR1 LGHDT, CDR2 YNNKEL (reference sequence). The CDR3 is 18 residues long. This CDR3 reads CASSQGWGEGKVNTEAFF. CDR3 bases: TGTGCCAGCAGCCAAGGATGGGGAGAAGGAAAGGTGAACACTGAAGCTTTCTTT.

CDR3 DNA sequence: TGTGCCACCAGTGATGGACAGGGGACCCAGCCCCAGCATTTT. Its protein is CATSDGQGTQPQHF. The rearrangement links TRBV24-1 to TRBJ1-5; TRBD1 agrees at 9 bases. The CDR3 runs to 14 residues. Germline assignment: CDR1 KGHDR and CDR2 SFDVKD. V lost 3 bases and J lost 7; bases outside the gene matches: 3.